The rows below give T cell receptor beta chains drawn from one sample of a study of OX40 agonist ivuxolimab in advanced cancers. This table comes from immunoSEQ multiplex PCR, and its TCRdb copy is limited to in-frame clones, with some not included. The sample consists of approximately 70,000 clones, approximately 90% of them appearing once. Specimen: CD4+ or CD8+ T cells sorted from blood, collected in a trial of the OX40 agonist ivuxolimab. The receptors derive from an adult with an advanced solid tumor such as melanoma, head and neck, liver or kidney cancer. The conserved cysteine and the conserved F or W are not part of the CDR3 here. Clone size appears in some rows only: once, few, many, or a class for an expanded clone.

V: TRBV5-1; size: few; J: TRBJ2-7; CDR3: ASKRQADYEQY
V: TRBV7-2; size: NA; J: TRBJ2-2; CDR3: ASSSTSGRVNTGELF
V: TRBV18; size: NA; J: TRBJ2-5; CDR3: ASSQRGETQY
V: TRBV11-2; size: NA; J: TRBJ2-1; CDR3: ASSLAGGTYNEQF
V: TRBV19; size: NA; J: TRBJ1-4; CDR3: ASSIGRGASEKLF
V: TRBV7-8; size: NA; J: TRBJ1-6; CDR3: ASSIDTAGSPLH
V: TRBV7-9; size: NA; J: TRBJ2-7; CDR3: ASSSHRAIVDEQY
V: TRBV2; size: NA; J: TRBJ2-4; CDR3: ASSTDGAKNIQY
V: TRBV5-4; size: NA; J: TRBJ2-1; CDR3: ASSLRPGAGLGYNEQF
V: TRBV7-3; size: NA; J: TRBJ2-3; CDR3: ASSLDREDTQY
V: TRBV28; size: NA; J: TRBJ1-5; CDR3: ASGWTQPSYSNQPQH
V: TRBV5-1; size: NA; J: TRBJ2-5; CDR3: ASSNSQETQY
V: TRBV4-3; size: once; J: TRBJ2-2; CDR3: ASRVSQNTGELF
V: TRBV10-3; size: NA; J: TRBJ2-7; CDR3: AISAPPRGGIYEQY
V: TRBV6-5; size: NA; J: TRBJ1-3; CDR3: ASSSASAGNTIY
V: TRBV21-1; size: few; J: TRBJ1-4; CDR3: ASSPSPGMGEKLF
V: TRBV6-6; size: NA; J: TRBJ2-3; CDR3: ASIEGGATDTQY
V: TRBV16; size: NA; J: TRBJ2-1; CDR3: ASSPLNNEQF
V: TRBV7-8; size: NA; J: TRBJ2-7; CDR3: ASSLVRGSSYEQY
V: TRBV28; size: once; J: TRBJ2-7; CDR3: ASSLYPRRGVKETYEQY
V: TRBV19; size: NA; J: TRBJ1-1; CDR3: ASSPPNRDRGRKTEAF
V: TRBV7-2; size: NA; J: TRBJ2-7; CDR3: ASSLSVRGREQY
V: TRBV5-1; size: NA; J: TRBJ1-5; CDR3: ASSLVPTGTSNQPQH
V: TRBV10-3; size: NA; J: TRBJ1-5; CDR3: AISELAQPQH
V: TRBV6-5; size: NA; J: TRBJ1-4; CDR3: ASSFGTDGKKLF
V: TRBV18; size: NA; J: TRBJ1-2; CDR3: ASSLPVRDGYT
V: TRBV6-5; size: NA; J: TRBJ2-5; CDR3: ASSYERGAEETQY
V: TRBV7-7; size: NA; J: TRBJ2-5; CDR3: ASSLDGETQY
V: TRBV28; size: NA; J: TRBJ2-1; CDR3: ASMIAGGNEQF
V: TRBV5-6; size: NA; J: TRBJ1-2; CDR3: ASSQGPDGYT
V: TRBV7-8; size: NA; J: TRBJ1-2; CDR3: ASSVGYSQGNYGYT
V: TRBV5-6; size: NA; J: TRBJ1-2; CDR3: ASSSTGAIYGYT
V: TRBV7-2; size: once; J: TRBJ1-5; CDR3: ASSSGQGRGNQPQH
V: TRBV30; size: few; J: TRBJ1-1; CDR3: ATGTLGRTEAF
V: TRBV4-2; size: NA; J: TRBJ2-1; CDR3: ASSQAGVNEQF
V: TRBV6-1; size: NA; J: TRBJ2-1; CDR3: ASWTSGSNYNEQF
V: TRBV6-5; size: NA; J: TRBJ2-5; CDR3: ASSKWTSGRETQY
V: TRBV4-1; size: NA; J: TRBJ2-7; CDR3: ASSQDVESGTSYEQY
V: TRBV5-1; size: NA; J: TRBJ2-4; CDR3: ASSNGQVPRNIQY
V: TRBV15; size: NA; J: TRBJ1-4; CDR3: ATSRDLPDEKLF
V: TRBV29-1; size: NA; J: TRBJ2-7; CDR3: SVPSDRVAGEQY
V: TRBV25-1; size: NA; J: TRBJ2-5; CDR3: ASKSPPGKYQETQY
V: TRBV7-2; size: NA; J: TRBJ2-2; CDR3: ASSPDYRNTGELF
V: TRBV2; size: NA; J: TRBJ2-3; CDR3: ASRLQGMTDTQY
V: TRBV5-1; size: NA; J: TRBJ2-1; CDR3: ASSPTGVNEQF
V: TRBV7-3; size: NA; J: TRBJ2-1; CDR3: ASSSRDSYYNEQF
V: TRBV7-3; size: NA; J: TRBJ2-5; CDR3: ASSLSGHRGIQETQY
V: TRBV30; size: NA; J: TRBJ1-3; CDR3: ASGRSGNTIY
V: TRBV15; size: NA; J: TRBJ2-3; CDR3: ATSRMGQPLGTDTQY
V: TRBV11-2; size: NA; J: TRBJ2-2; CDR3: ASSLRYSGGELF
V: TRBV6-1; size: NA; J: TRBJ2-3; CDR3: ASSESAGGPNTQY
V: TRBV7-3; size: NA; J: TRBJ1-4; CDR3: ASRNDQGERAWPTNEKLF
V: TRBV5-1; size: NA; J: TRBJ1-3; CDR3: ASSLGSQGAGNTIY
V: TRBV30; size: once; J: TRBJ2-5; CDR3: AWSPRGEVRTQY
V: TRBV19; size: NA; J: TRBJ2-3; CDR3: ASSINAGGYTDTQY
V: TRBV5-6; size: once; J: TRBJ1-1; CDR3: ASSLWQANEAF
V: TRBV6-5; size: few; J: TRBJ2-1; CDR3: ASSVSGQNYNEQF
V: TRBV19; size: NA; J: TRBJ2-1; CDR3: ASSTGDRGNEQF
V: TRBV28; size: NA; J: TRBJ2-5; CDR3: ASSLSLSQETQY